The 4 T cell receptor beta chains reported below all come from one sample, sequenced in a study of blood T cell repertoires in COVID-19. TCRdb keeps only in-frame clones here, not all; method: immunoSEQ multiplex PCR. The table shows 250,000 or so clones, with 84% occurring only once. Source material: peripheral blood. These TCRs come from a woman aged 40 to 50 who had recovered from COVID-19.

This clone was detected only once. At the DNA level, this CDR3 is encoded by other sequences in the same sample as well. This rearrangement joins TRBV5-1 to TRBJ2-1; D is uncertain. The CDR3 extends over 14 amino acids. V lost 3 bases to trimming and J lost 0 bases, with 7 bases between them. Germline V gives CDR1 SGHRS, CDR2 YFSETQ. CDR3: CASSSHGSYNEQFF. CDR3 nucleotides: TGCGCCAGCAGCTCCCACGGCTCCTACAATGAGCAGTTCTTC. Full variable domain (missing parts from reference TRBV5-1 and TRBJ2-1): KAGVTQTPRYLIKTRGQQVTLSCSPISGHRSVSWYQQTPGQGLQFLFEYFSETQRNKGNFPGRFSGRQFSNSRSEMNVSTLELGDSALYLCASSSHGSYNEQFFGPGTRLTVL.

This chain links TRBV5-4 with TRBJ1-2, with D unresolved. V was cut by 2 bases and J by 1 base, with 18 bases left in between. This CDR3 is built from 17 residues. The germline gives CDR1 SGHNT, CDR2 YYREEE (reference sequence). The CDR3 nucleotides read TGTGCCAGCAGCTTCGACCGGGAGACGGGCGGTAACTATGGCTACACCTTC. This sequence encodes CASSFDRETGGNYGYTF.

V usage is TRBV29-1 and J usage is TRBJ1-2; TRBD1 matches at 9 bases. Looked up from germline, CDR1 is SQVTM and CDR2 is ANQGSEA. Trimming removed 6 bases from V and 7 bases from J; junction bases left unmatched: 9. CDR3 length equals 13 residues. The CDR3 here is CSVGEQGASGYTF. CDR3 nucleotide sequence: TGCAGCGTAGGGGAACAGGGGGCGTCTGGCTACACCTTC.

This chain links TRBV29-1 with TRBJ2-7; TRBD1 matches 9 bases. Unmatched junction bases numbered 6, after V lost 1 base and J lost 2 bases. This CDR3 is built from 15 residues. Germline V gene lookup returns CDR1 SQVTM and CDR2 ANQGSEA. The CDR3 DNA reads TGCAGCGTTGAAGGTACGGGACAGGGTACCTACGAGCAGTACTTC. It codes for CSVEGTGQGTYEQYF.